This T cell receptor beta chain originates from a study of PD-1 blockade in classical Hodgkin lymphoma. Study outcomes and limitations: Among the patients, those starting nivolumab under 1 year after ASCT were excluded. Diversity in CD4+ TCRs, unlike that measured in CD8+ TCRs, had risen significantly by C4D1. Sources of repertoire differences remain undefined, possibly disease activity or prior therapy.

In every patient, relapse followed autologous stem cell transplantation, while exposure to brentuximab vedotin differed. Patients had relapsed/refractory classical Hodgkin lymphoma with complete response, partial response or progressive disease as best response. To note about this clone: Its antigen is unidentified.

Trimming took 4 bases from V and 4 from J, leaving 17 bases between them. This CDR3 region has 15 residues. The V gene's germline CDR1 is SGHRS and CDR2 YFSETQ. The data were produced by immunoSEQ multiplex PCR, yet TCRdb's version contains in-frame clones alone and is incomplete. This table holds roughly 60,000 clones, 88% found once. The sequencing used peripheral blood mononuclear cells (PBMCs), collected before the second cycle of nivolumab. This TCR was recovered from a human donor with classical Hodgkin lymphoma. The V call is TRBV5-1, the J call TRBJ1-1; weak D call: TRBD1 (5 bases). Here the CDR3 reads CASSPSGQSTTEAFF. CDR3 bases: TGCGCCAGCAGCCCATCTGGACAAAGTACCACTGAAGCTTTCTTT.